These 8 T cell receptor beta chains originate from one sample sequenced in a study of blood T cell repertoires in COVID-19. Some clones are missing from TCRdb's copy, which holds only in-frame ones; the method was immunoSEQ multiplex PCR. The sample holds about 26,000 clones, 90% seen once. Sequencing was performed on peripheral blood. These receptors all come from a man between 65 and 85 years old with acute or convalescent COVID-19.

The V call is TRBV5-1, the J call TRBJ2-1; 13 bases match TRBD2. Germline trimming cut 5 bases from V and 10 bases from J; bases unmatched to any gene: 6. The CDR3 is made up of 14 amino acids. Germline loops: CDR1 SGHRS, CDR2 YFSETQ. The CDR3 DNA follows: TGCGCCAGCAGTCCACAACTAGCGGGAGGGGAGCAGTTCTTC. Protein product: CASSPQLAGGEQFF. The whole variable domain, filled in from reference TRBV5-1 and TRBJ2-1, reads KAGVTQTPRYLIKTRGQQVTLSCSPISGHRSVSWYQQTPGQGLQFLFEYFSETQRNKGNFPGRFSGRQFSNSRSEMNVSTLELGDSALYLCASSPQLAGGEQFFGPGTRLTVL.

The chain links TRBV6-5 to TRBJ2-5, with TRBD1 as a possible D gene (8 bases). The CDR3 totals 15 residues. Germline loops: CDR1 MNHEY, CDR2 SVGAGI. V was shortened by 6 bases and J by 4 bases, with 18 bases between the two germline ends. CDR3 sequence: CASSRTGRELETQYF. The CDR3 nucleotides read TGTGCCAGCAGCAGGACAGGGAGGGAGTTAGAGACCCAGTACTTC.

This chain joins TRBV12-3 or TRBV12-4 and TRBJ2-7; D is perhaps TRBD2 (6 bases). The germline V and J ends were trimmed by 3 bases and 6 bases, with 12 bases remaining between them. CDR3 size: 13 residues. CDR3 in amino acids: CASSFNLGGEQYF. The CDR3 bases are TGTGCCAGCAGTTTCAACCTCGGGGGCGAGCAGTACTTC.

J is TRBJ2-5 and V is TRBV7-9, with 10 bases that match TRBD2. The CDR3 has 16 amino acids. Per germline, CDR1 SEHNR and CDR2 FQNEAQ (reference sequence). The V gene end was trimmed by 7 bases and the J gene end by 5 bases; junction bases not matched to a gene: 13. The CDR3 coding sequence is TGTGCCAGCACCCTCTTGGGTAGCGGGAGGATGGAGACCCAGTACTTC. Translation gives CASTLLGSGRMETQYF.

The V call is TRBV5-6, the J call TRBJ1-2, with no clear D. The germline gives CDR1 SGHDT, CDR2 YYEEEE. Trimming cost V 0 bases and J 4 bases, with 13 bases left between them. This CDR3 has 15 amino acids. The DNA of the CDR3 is TGTGCCAGCAGCTTGGTTGCGAGTCGCCTCTATGGCTACACCTTC. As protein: CASSLVASRLYGYTF.

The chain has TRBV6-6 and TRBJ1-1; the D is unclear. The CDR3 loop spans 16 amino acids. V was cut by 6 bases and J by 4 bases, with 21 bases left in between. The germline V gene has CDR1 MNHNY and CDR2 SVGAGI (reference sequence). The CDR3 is CASSHGVSQGGTEAFF. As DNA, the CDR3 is TGTGCCAGCAGCCACGGGGTTTCTCAAGGAGGCACTGAAGCTTTCTTT.

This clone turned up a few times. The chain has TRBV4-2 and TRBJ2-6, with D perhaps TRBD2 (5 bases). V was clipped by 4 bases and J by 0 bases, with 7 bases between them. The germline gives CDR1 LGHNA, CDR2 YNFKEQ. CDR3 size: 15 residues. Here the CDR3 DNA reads TGTGCCAGCAGCCCCCGGGACTCTGGGGCCAACGTCCTGACTTTC. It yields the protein CASSPRDSGANVLTF.

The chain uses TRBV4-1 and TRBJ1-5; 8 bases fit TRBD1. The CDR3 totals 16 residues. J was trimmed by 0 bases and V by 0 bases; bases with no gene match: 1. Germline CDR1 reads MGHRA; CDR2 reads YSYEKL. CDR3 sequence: CASSQDRGLSNQPQHF. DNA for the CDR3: TGCGCCAGCAGCCAAGACAGGGGGCTTAGCAATCAGCCCCAGCATTTT.